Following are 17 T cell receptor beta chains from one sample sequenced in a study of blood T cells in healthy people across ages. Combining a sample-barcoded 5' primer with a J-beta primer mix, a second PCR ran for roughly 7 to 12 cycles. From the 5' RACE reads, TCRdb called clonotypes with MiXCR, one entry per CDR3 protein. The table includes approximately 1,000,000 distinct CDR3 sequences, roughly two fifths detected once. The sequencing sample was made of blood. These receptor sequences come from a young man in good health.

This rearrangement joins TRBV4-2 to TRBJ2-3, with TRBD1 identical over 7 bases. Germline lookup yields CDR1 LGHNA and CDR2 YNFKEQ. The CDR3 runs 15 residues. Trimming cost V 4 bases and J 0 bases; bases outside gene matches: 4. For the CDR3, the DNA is TGTGCCAGCAGCCGGGACAGAAAAAGCACAGATACGCAGTATTTT. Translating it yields CASSRDRKSTDTQYF.

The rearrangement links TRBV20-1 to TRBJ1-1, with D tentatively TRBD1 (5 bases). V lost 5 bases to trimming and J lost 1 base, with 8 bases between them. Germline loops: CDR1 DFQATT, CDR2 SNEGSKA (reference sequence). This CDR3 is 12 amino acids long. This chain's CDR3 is CSAARGNTEAFF. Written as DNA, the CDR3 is TGCAGTGCTGCGAGGGGGAACACTGAAGCTTTCTTT.

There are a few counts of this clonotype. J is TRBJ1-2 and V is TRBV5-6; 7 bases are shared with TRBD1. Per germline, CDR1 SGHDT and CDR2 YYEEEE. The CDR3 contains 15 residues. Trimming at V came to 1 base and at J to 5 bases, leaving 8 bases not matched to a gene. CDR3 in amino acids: CASSLQPTGPYGYTF. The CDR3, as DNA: TGTGCCAGCAGCTTGCAACCGACAGGGCCATATGGCTACACCTTC.

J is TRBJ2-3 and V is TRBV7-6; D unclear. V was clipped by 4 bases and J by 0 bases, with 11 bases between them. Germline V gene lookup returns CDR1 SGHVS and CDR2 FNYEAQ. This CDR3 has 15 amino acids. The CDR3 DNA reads TGTGCCAGCAGCTCCCCTACATTTAGCACAGATACGCAGTATTTT. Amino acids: CASSSPTFSTDTQYF. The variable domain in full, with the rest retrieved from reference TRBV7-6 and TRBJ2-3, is GAGVSQSPRYKVTKRGQDVALRCDPISGHVSLYWYRQALGQGPEFLTYFNYEAQQDKSGLPNDRFSAERPEGSISTLTIQRTEQRDSAMYRCASSSPTFSTDTQYFGPGTRLTVL.

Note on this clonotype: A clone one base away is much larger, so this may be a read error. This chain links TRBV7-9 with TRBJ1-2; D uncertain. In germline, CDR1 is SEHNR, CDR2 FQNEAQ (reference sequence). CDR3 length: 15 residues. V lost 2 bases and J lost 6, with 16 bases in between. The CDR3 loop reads CASSLMTVGEDGYTF. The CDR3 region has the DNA TGTGCCAGCAGCTTAATGACGGTTGGGGAGGATGGCTACACCTTC.

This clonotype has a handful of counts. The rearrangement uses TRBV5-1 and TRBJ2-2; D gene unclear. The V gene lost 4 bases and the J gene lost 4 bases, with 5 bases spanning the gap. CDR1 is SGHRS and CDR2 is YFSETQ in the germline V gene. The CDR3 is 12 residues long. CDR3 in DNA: TGCGCCAGCAGCGAGCCCACCGGGGAGCTGTTTTTT. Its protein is CASSEPTGELFF.

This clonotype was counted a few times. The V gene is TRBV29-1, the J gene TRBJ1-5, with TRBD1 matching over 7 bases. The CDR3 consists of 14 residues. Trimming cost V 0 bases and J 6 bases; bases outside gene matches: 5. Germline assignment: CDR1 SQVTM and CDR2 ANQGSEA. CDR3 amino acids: CSVEEEGAGQPQHF. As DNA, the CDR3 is TGCAGCGTTGAAGAGGAGGGGGCAGGTCAGCCCCAGCATTTT.

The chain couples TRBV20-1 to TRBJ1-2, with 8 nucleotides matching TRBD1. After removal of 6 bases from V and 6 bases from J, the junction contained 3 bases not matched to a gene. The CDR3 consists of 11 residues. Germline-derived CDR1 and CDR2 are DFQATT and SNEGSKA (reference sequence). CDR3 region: CSAVTGDGYTF. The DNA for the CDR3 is TGCAGTGCCGTGACAGGGGATGGCTACACCTTC.

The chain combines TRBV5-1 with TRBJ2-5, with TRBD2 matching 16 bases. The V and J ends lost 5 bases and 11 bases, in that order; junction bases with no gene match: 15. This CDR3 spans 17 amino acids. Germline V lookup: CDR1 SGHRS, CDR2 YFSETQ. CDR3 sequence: CASRLYGTSGGANEQYF. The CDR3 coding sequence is TGCGCCAGCAGGTTATACGGGACTAGCGGGGGGGCCAATGAGCAGTACTTC.

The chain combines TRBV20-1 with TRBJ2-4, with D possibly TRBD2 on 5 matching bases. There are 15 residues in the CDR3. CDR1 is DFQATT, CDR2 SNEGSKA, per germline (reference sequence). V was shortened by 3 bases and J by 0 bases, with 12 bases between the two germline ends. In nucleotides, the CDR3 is TGCAGTGCTAGCCAGGCTAGCCTAGCCAAAAACATTCAGTACTTC. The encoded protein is CSASQASLAKNIQYF.

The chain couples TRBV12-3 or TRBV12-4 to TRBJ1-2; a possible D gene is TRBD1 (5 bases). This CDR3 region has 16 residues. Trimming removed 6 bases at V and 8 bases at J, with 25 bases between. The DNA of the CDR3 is TGTGCCAGCAGCAAGAGACAGACCCAGTCATCAGGCGGCTACACCTTC. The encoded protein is CASSKRQTQSSGGYTF.

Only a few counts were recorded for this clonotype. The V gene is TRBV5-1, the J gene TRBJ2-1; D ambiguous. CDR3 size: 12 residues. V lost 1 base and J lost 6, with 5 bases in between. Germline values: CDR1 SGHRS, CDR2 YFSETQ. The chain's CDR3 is CASSLQPNEQFF. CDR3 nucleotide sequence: TGCGCCAGCAGCTTGCAGCCCAATGAGCAGTTCTTC.

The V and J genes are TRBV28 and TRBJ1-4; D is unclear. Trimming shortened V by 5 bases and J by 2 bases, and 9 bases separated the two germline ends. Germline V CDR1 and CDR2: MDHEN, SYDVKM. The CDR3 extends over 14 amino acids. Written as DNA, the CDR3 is TGTGCCAGCAGTGTCGGTTATACTAATGAAAAACTGTTTTTT. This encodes CASSVGYTNEKLFF.

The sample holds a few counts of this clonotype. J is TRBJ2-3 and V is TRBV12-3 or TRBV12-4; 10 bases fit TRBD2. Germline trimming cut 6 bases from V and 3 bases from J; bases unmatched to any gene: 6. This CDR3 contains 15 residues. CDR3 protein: CASSREGLATDTQYF. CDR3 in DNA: TGTGCCAGCAGCCGAGAGGGACTAGCGACAGATACGCAGTATTTT.

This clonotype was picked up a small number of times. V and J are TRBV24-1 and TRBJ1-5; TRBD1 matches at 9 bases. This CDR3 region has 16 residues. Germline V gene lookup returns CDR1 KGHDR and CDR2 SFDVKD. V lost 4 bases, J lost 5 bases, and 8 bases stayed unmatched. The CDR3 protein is CATSDPGTGTDQPQHF. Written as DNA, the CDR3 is TGTGCCACCAGTGACCCCGGGACAGGGACCGATCAGCCCCAGCATTTT.

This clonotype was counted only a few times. The CDR3: CASRSGTVLYGYTF. DNA of the CDR3: TGTGCCAGCAGATCTGGGACGGTCCTCTATGGCTACACCTTC. J is TRBJ1-2 and V is TRBV3-1, with D possibly TRBD1 on 5 matching bases. Deletions cut 6 bases from V and 4 bases from J, with 15 bases between. CDR1 is LGHDT and CDR2 is YNNKEL in the germline V gene (reference sequence). This CDR3 is built from 14 residues.

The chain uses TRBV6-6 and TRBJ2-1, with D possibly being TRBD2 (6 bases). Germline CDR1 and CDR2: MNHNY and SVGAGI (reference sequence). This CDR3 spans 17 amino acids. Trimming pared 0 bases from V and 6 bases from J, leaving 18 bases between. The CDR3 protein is CASSYSASEGPANEQFF. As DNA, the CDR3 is TGTGCCAGCAGTTACTCTGCTAGCGAGGGGCCGGCCAATGAGCAGTTCTTC.